A selection of T cell receptor beta chains follows, all from one sample in a study of blood T cell repertoires in COVID-19. The repertoire was sequenced with immunoSEQ multiplex PCR; TCRdb's copy has only in-frame clones and lacks some. Altogether a few hundred thousand clones are present, 70% to 85% being singletons, with the ten largest covering 2% to 2.5%. Sequences were obtained from peripheral blood. These receptors were collected from a man aged 35-49 years who had recovered from COVID-19. Each CDR3 is given with its conserved first and last residue. D genes are given only for firm matches. The size of a clone is reported for some rows only, either as once, few or many, or as a class for expanded clones.

v_call	d_call	j_call	clone_size	cdr3_aa	cdr3_nt
TRBV6-5	TRBD1	TRBJ1-2	-	CASETGTENYGYTF	TGTGCCAGCGAGACCGGGACAGAGAACTATGGCTACACCTTC
TRBV19	TRBD2	TRBJ2-1	-	CASSGGRYYNEQFF	TGTGCCAGTAGTGGCGGGAGGTACTACAATGAGCAGTTCTTC
TRBV4-3	TRBD1	TRBJ2-1	-	CASSQGGQGHNEQFF	TGCGCCAGCAGCCAAGGCGGACAGGGGCACAATGAGCAGTTCTTC
TRBV28	-	TRBJ1-4	-	CASSLLRGAGDNEKLFF	TGTGCCAGCAGTTTACTCAGGGGCGCGGGGGATAATGAAAAACTGTTTTTT
TRBV4-3	-	TRBJ2-3	-	CASSQVDGFPPDTQYF	TGCGCCAGCAGCCAAGTCGATGGCTTTCCACCTGATACGCAGTATTTT
TRBV27	TRBD1	TRBJ1-1	-	CASRTGGYLWNAEAFF	TGTGCCAGCAGGACAGGGGGCTACCTATGGAACGCTGAAGCTTTCTTT
TRBV7-9	TRBD1	TRBJ2-3	-	CASSTDRGRADTQYF	TGTGCCAGCAGCACGGACAGGGGGCGGGCAGATACGCAGTATTTT
TRBV3-1/TRBV3-2	-	TRBJ1-3	once	CASSQLASSGNTIYF	TGTGCCAGCAGCCAATTGGCTTCCTCTGGAAACACCATATATTTT
TRBV20-1	TRBD2	TRBJ2-5	-	CSASRGVETQYF	TGCAGTGCTAGTCGGGGGGTGGAGACCCAGTACTTC
TRBV5-1	TRBD1	TRBJ2-7	-	CASSSGTGNSLEQYF	TGCGCCAGCAGCTCAGGGACAGGGAATTCCCTCGAGCAGTACTTC
TRBV3-1/TRBV3-2	-	TRBJ1-2	-	CASSQEQARGYTF	TGTGCCAGCAGCCAAGAACAGGCTCGCGGCTACACCTTC
TRBV5-5	-	TRBJ2-5	-	CASTGDHETQYF	TGTGCCAGCACAGGGGACCACGAGACCCAGTACTTC
TRBV14	TRBD1	TRBJ1-4	-	CASSQDGIGQGELLFF	TGTGCCAGCAGCCAAGATGGAATTGGACAGGGGGAATTACTGTTTTTT
TRBV19	TRBD2	TRBJ2-1	-	CASSRIAGGVYNEQFF	TGTGCCAGTAGTAGGATAGCGGGGGGGGTATACAATGAGCAGTTCTTC
TRBV15	TRBD1	TRBJ2-7	-	CATSSRGTGYSYEQYF	TGTGCCACCAGCAGCAGAGGGACAGGGTACTCCTACGAGCAGTACTTC
TRBV10-3	-	TRBJ2-3	-	CAISGTGDTQYF	TGTGCCATCAGTGGGACTGGAGATACGCAGTATTTT
TRBV29-1	TRBD1	TRBJ2-6	few	CSVDGSGTGSFSGANVLTF	TGCAGCGTTGATGGATCCGGGACAGGGAGCTTCTCTGGGGCCAACGTCCTGACTTTC
TRBV11-2	-	TRBJ1-1	-	CASSWGQNTEAFF	TGTGCCAGCAGTTGGGGACAGAACACTGAAGCTTTCTTT
TRBV4-1	-	TRBJ1-2	-	CASSQDSRVPDGYTF	TGCGCCAGCAGCCAAGATAGCAGGGTACCCGATGGCTACACCTTC
TRBV28	-	TRBJ2-7	-	CASSFRDISYEQYF	TGTGCCAGCAGTTTTCGTGACATATCCTACGAGCAGTACTTC
TRBV29-1	-	TRBJ1-4	-	CSARTNEKLFF	TGCAGCGCCCGAACTAATGAAAAACTGTTTTTT
TRBV30	TRBD1	TRBJ1-1	-	CAWSRQGAFF	TGTGCCTGGAGTCGACAGGGGGCTTTCTTT
TRBV5-6	-	TRBJ1-2	few	CASSLLNRVVGRDYGYTF	TGTGCCAGCAGCTTACTTAACAGGGTAGTGGGAAGAGACTATGGCTACACCTTC
TRBV12-3/TRBV12-4	-	TRBJ2-7	-	CASSFGSYEQYF	TGTGCCAGCAGTTTCGGCTCCTACGAGCAGTACTTC
TRBV4-3	TRBD2	TRBJ2-1	-	CASSQEISGGGSSYNEQFF	TGCGCCAGCAGCCAAGAGATTAGCGGGGGGGGTAGCTCCTACAATGAGCAGTTCTTC
TRBV7-6	TRBD1	TRBJ2-7	few	CASSAPGQGPSFSYEQYF	TGTGCCAGCAGCGCGCCGGGACAGGGGCCATCCTTCTCCTACGAGCAGTACTTC
TRBV7-2	-	TRBJ1-6	-	CASSRGGSSYNSPLHF	TGTGCCAGCAGCCGCGGGGGGAGCTCCTATAATTCACCCCTCCACTTT
TRBV11-2	TRBD1	TRBJ2-7	-	CASSLGTGGFYEQYF	TGTGCCAGCAGCTTAGGGACAGGGGGTTTCTACGAGCAGTACTTC
TRBV3-1/TRBV3-2	-	TRBJ1-2	-	CASSQGFSRTNYYGYTF	TGTGCCAGCAGCCAAGGTTTTTCGAGGACAAACTATTATGGCTACACCTTC
TRBV11-2	TRBD2	TRBJ2-1	-	CASRTPGLASNEQFF	TGTGCCAGCAGAACACCGGGACTAGCAAGTAATGAGCAGTTCTTC
TRBV27	-	TRBJ1-4	-	CASSLSRFNEKLFF	TGTGCCAGCAGTTTATCGCGGTTTAATGAAAAACTGTTTTTT
TRBV19	-	TRBJ1-5	-	CASSIQGSQPQHF	TGTGCCAGTAGTATACAGGGTTCTCAGCCCCAGCATTTT
TRBV12-3/TRBV12-4	-	TRBJ1-2	-	CASSLSEIRGYTF	TGTGCCAGCAGTTTAAGTGAGATTCGCGGCTACACCTTC
TRBV18	-	TRBJ2-1	-	CASSPWTGDLISYNEQFF	TGTGCCAGCTCACCCTGGACGGGGGACCTCATCTCCTACAATGAGCAGTTCTTC
TRBV10-2	-	TRBJ2-7	-	CASSVDSYYEQYF	TGCGCCAGCAGTGTTGACTCTTACTACGAGCAGTACTTC
TRBV28	-	TRBJ1-2	-	CASSLANYGYTF	TGTGCCAGCAGTTTAGCGAACTATGGCTACACCTTC
TRBV27	TRBD1	TRBJ2-4	-	CASSSYSRGKAKNIQYF	TGTGCCAGCAGTTCATATAGCAGGGGGAAAGCCAAAAACATTCAGTACTTC
TRBV18	TRBD1	TRBJ1-1	-	CASSPRQGTEAFF	TGTGCCAGCTCACCTCGACAGGGCACTGAAGCTTTCTTT
TRBV7-2	TRBD2	TRBJ2-7	-	CASSPWTSGGYEQYF	TGTGCCAGCAGCCCTTGGACTAGCGGCGGCTACGAGCAGTACTTC
TRBV11-3	TRBD1	TRBJ1-2	-	CASSLGQGNGYTF	TGTGCCAGCAGCTTGGGACAGGGGAATGGCTACACCTTC
TRBV6-5	-	TRBJ1-2	-	CASTVARGYGYTF	TGTGCCAGTACAGTGGCTCGAGGGTATGGCTACACCTTC
TRBV11-3	-	TRBJ1-1	few	CASRFGKGAEAFF	TGTGCCAGCAGGTTTGGAAAGGGGGCTGAAGCTTTCTTT
TRBV18	-	TRBJ1-1	-	CASSPGANTEAFF	TGTGCCAGCTCACCAGGGGCTAACACTGAAGCTTTCTTT
TRBV25-1	-	TRBJ1-3	few	CASSYRAGNTIYF	TGTGCCAGCAGTTACAGGGCTGGAAACACCATATATTTT
TRBV5-4	-	TRBJ1-2	-	CASSFPGENYGYTF	TGTGCCAGCAGCTTCCCAGGGGAGAACTATGGCTACACCTTC
TRBV6-1	-	TRBJ2-3	-	CASSEVPGQTQYF	TGTGCCAGCAGTGAAGTCCCAGGGCAAACGCAGTATTTT
TRBV6-2/TRBV6-3	-	TRBJ1-2	-	CASSSLGAGYGYTF	TGTGCCAGCAGTTCCCTTGGGGCTGGCTATGGCTACACCTTC
TRBV6-5	-	TRBJ1-1	once	CASSYADSEAFF	TGTGCCAGCAGTTACGCGGACAGCGAAGCTTTCTTT
TRBV11-2	-	TRBJ2-7	-	CASSLSTGDEQYF	TGTGCCAGCAGCTTATCAACTGGAGACGAGCAGTACTTC
TRBV4-3	-	TRBJ2-6	-	CASSPPGVSGANVLTF	TGCGCCAGCAGCCCACCTGGAGTGTCTGGGGCCAACGTCCTGACTTTC
TRBV19	-	TRBJ2-5	once	CASSSRQSQETQYF	TGTGCCAGTAGTAGTCGACAATCCCAAGAGACCCAGTACTTC
TRBV10-3	TRBD2	TRBJ2-1	-	CAIRTGTSRVGEQFF	TGTGCCATCAGGACCGGGACTAGCCGGGTGGGGGAGCAGTTCTTC
TRBV4-3	-	TRBJ1-5	once	CASSQDLSGASNQPQHF	TGCGCCAGCAGCCAAGATCTGTCAGGGGCTAGCAATCAGCCCCAGCATTTT